Described below is a single T cell receptor (beta chain) sequence and its context. The antigen is not known. The data were obtained in a study of blood T cells in healthy people across ages. Study-wide points: Among long-lived donors, naive CD4+ cells were more numerous and diversity higher than in aged donors.

CDR3 length: 14 amino acids. V shed 7 bases and J shed 0 bases, with 7 bases lying between them. Germline CDR1 MNHEY, CDR2 SMNVEV (reference sequence). Drawn from each donor were ten milliliters of peripheral blood. No fewer than 5.5 micrograms of total RNA were isolated from every sample. Sample-barcoded 5' priming and a J-beta primer mix drove a second PCR of roughly 6 to 12 cycles. Every cDNA molecule bore a tag from a template-switch adaptor containing 12 random nucleotides. TCRdb reanalysed the 5' RACE reads using MiXCR and keeps one entry per CDR3 protein. The sample lists approximately 800,000 distinct CDR3 sequences; under 80% were seen once.

This clonotype was obtained from a man in his thirties or forties in good health. Sequencing was done on a sample of blood. The genes are TRBV27 and TRBJ2-6; D is ambiguous. The CDR3 loop is CASKQNSGANVLTF. DNA of the CDR3: TGTGCCAGCAAACAGAACTCTGGGGCCAACGTCCTGACTTTC.